The entry that follows covers one T cell receptor (beta chain) sequence. What it binds is unknown. This CDR3 has 13 residues. The germline V gene encodes CDR1 LNHDA and CDR2 SQIVND (reference sequence). V gave up 6 bases and J gave up 13 bases, with 19 bases separating them. PCR was performed a second time for about 7 to 12 cycles using a sample-barcoded 5' primer and a J-beta primer mix. From the 5' RACE reads, TCRdb called clonotypes with MiXCR, one entry per CDR3 protein. The sample carries around 650,000 distinct CDR3 sequences, approximately 40% recorded once. The sample originates from a study of blood T cells in healthy people across ages. General observations from the study: Whereas aged donors had fewer naive CD4+ cells, long-lived donors had more of them and higher diversity.

This chain joins TRBV19 and TRBJ2-4; possibly TRBD1 for D (5 bases). This TCR derives from an elderly man in good health. Sequencing was performed on blood. The CDR3 bases are TGTGCCAGTAGGATAAGGGGCCACAATGAGCAGTACTTC. The encoded protein is CASRIRGHNEQYF.